What follows describes a single T cell receptor beta chain. Its antigen has not been determined. Base qualities are missing; no much larger clone stands one base away. The cohort comprised around 690 healthy bone marrow donors. At the time of sampling, all cohort members were nominally healthy, though unrecorded immune exposures were likely present. The donor tested CMV seropositive, placing the donor among the approximately 290 seropositive members of the cohort. Each donor provided a peripheral blood sample, and peripheral blood mononuclear cells were used for TCR beta sequencing. Genomic DNA was extracted from the blood cell samples with the Qiagen DNeasy Blood Extraction Kit. The CDR3 covers 13 residues, taking in both the cysteine and the phenylalanine. Just CDR3 DNA is preserved here, 39 bases in frame from base 1. CDR1 and CDR2 were assigned from the germline V gene as SNHLY and FYNNEI. The V and J ends are trimmed by 6 bases and 6 bases, leaving 11 bases between them.

These data come from a study of cytomegalovirus exposure and HLA in healthy donors (dated by TCRdb to 2017 to 2019). With respect to the entire study: An earlier analysis of some 500 of the donors reported 250 to 350 Gb of sequence data and 120 million or so unique TCR beta sequences from roughly 200 million T cells. Roughly 300 gigabases of sequencing data and tens of millions of unique TCR sequences were included in an early release covering around 600 HLA-typed donors. Of the approximately 370 genotyped donors, 65% to 90% were placed in the genetic ancestry cluster associated with self-reported Caucasian donors. The study aimed to test whether signatures of past pathogen exposure could be identified by cataloging public T cell receptors. Using immunosequencing, the study profiled T cell repertoires from 666 subjects and related those repertoires to cytomegalovirus serostatus. Along with the approximately 650-subject first cohort, a separate validation cohort of over a hundred different subjects was used. To predict cytomegalovirus infection status, the study combined high-throughput TCR immunosequencing, statistical association of individual TCRs with disease status, and machine learning. A later analysis re-analyzed previously published TCR beta repertoires from approximately 700 donors and added high-resolution HLA genotyping to study TCR occurrence patterns. The later analysis used no new phenotypic data to find candidate immune exposures, relying instead on TCR beta sequences and their occurrence across donors. To decide whether each TCR beta V gene segment behaved as functional or pseudogenic, an earlier analysis of 587 of the donors relied on high-throughput TCR beta sequencing. Donor age, sex, ethnicity and CMV serostatus were collected together with the repertoire data. Genome-wide SNP genotypes for about three fifths of the 666 donors were used in a later genetic analysis, which treated that subset as a discovery cohort. All discovery cohort repertoires had been generated on a single sequencing platform. HLA typing covered class I and class II loci at four-digit resolution. The number of typed donors differed by locus: roughly 629-640 for A, B, C, DRB1 and DQB1; some 540 for DQA1; 600 to 610 for DPA1; and 450 to 480 for DPB1. About five DR-DQ haplotypes were treated as single units for association and clustering because of strong linkage in the cohort. Across approximately 420 genotyped donors of the cohort, an average of approximately 240,000 unique TCR beta nucleotide sequences per donor were sequenced, and roughly 17% of those sequences were non-productive.

Receptors were amplified or captured by the immunoSEQ multiplex PCR assay. A mixture of 60 forward primers for TCR Vbeta segments and 13 reverse primers for TCR Jbeta segments was used in the multiplex PCR. Amplification of the CDR3 region of rearranged TCR beta genes was performed with a multiplex PCR assay on genomic DNA. On the Illumina HiSeq System, the amplified TCR beta libraries were sequenced as 87-base-pair reads. The paper's data handling went like this. A later analysis counted some 80 million unique TCR beta chains across the 666 repertoires, and roughly 9.9 million of these chains were shared by at least two donors. A nearest-neighbor algorithm error-corrected the raw reads and collapsed the reads into unique sequences, merging closely related sequences to remove PCR and sequencing errors. To assign V, D and J gene segments, CDR3 sequences were aligned to IMGT reference sequences. For a sequence to be retained, a match of at least six nucleotides was required to both a V gene segment and a J gene segment. A rearrangement counted as productive if the CDR3 had no stop codons and remained in frame with V and J, and every other rearrangement counted as non-productive. CDR3 was defined by IMGT convention, running from the second conserved V-encoded cysteine to the conserved J-encoded phenylalanine. In an earlier analysis of some 550 of the donors, sequences lacking an unambiguous match to a single V gene segment were excluded. An earlier analysis of about 590 of the donors classified V segments as functional when productive rearrangements were above 56.7% and as segregating when the standard deviation between donors was above 5%. A statistical classification framework was developed to diagnose cytomegalovirus status using the catalog of TCR beta chain sequences. V and J gene assignment, in a later analysis, came from comparing TCR nucleotide sequences with IMGT/GENE-DB human TR gene sequences. The TCRdist pipeline was used in a later analysis to assign CDR3 sequences and most-parsimonious VDJ recombination scenarios. A later analysis defined each TCR beta chain by its CDR3 amino acid sequence plus V-gene family, and excluded reads lacking a unique V-gene family. As a way to deal with suspected cross-contamination and a sequencing artifact, a later analysis dropped roughly 620 nucleotide sequences that were highly shared and had low generation probability. In a later analysis, a clonal expansion index for each public chain was calculated from normalized within-repertoire ranks of inferred template counts. In a later analysis, generation probabilities were computed with a VDJ recombination model fitted to out-of-frame rearrangements, and the resulting probabilities were checked against IGoR. A later analysis scored TCR-TCR, TCR-HLA and TCR-CMV co-occurrence with hypergeometric tests, applying a repertoire-size bias correction to TCR pairs. A later analysis estimated false discovery rates by permuting HLA or CMV assignments 20 times. In a later analysis, co-occurring TCRs were grouped using DBSCAN, with TCRdist sequence similarity added in when clustering inside HLA-allele-positive subsets. Repertoires with fewer than 30,000 or more than 120,000 public chains were left out of co-occurrence clustering, as were five repertoires with anomalous nucleotide sharing. Not all clones reach the TCRdb copy of this immuneACCESS table, which keeps in-frame sequences only. Checked studies attribute under half of the gap to unresolved V genes and leave the rest unexplained. The D gene and trimming were derived from the DNA, and the V and J assignments and clone size from that table. This sample gives fewer than 140,000 clones in total; 60% to 75% of them show up just once. 2.5% to 3% of the sample is in the top ten clones.

Here is what the overall study found, with its caveats: In a later analysis, several top co-occurrence clusters were reported to appear linked to parvovirus B19, influenza, CMV and Epstein-Barr virus. A later analysis associated 15,000 or so TCR beta sequences with specific HLA alleles at a false discovery rate of 0.05. The 87-base-pair reads could not distinguish some IMGT-functional V segments, including TRBV6-2 and TRBV6-3, so those segments were excluded. Linkage disequilibrium might explain the correlated functional status among segregating V segments, but an unknown experimental factor could not be excluded. A few of the identified cytomegalovirus-associated TCR beta chains were confirmed in vitro to be specific for cytomegalovirus antigens. Most TCR sequences were observed very rarely across donors, whereas some public TCRs were present in many individuals. A total of around 150 TCR beta chains were listed by the study as associated with cytomegalovirus. A cluster of highly shared sequence variants was judged likely to be a technical artifact of the sequencing pipeline. In a later analysis, TCR association rates were found to vary across HLA loci, with the most associated TCRs seen for DRB1 alleles and the fewest for HLA-C alleles. Compared with equally common non-associated chains, HLA-associated TCR beta chains in a later analysis were more clonally expanded and had lower generation probabilities. Immune exposure information for the cohort was limited to CMV serostatus. The authors suggested that the approach could potentially be extended to other disease states and immunological phenotypes. Roughly uniform sequencing depth across donors was assumed in presence/absence analyses, although this assumption may not hold. Compared with the roughly 700-donor mean, donors in an Asian-associated ancestry cluster had fewer N-insertions in productive TCRs, according to a later genetic analysis. An association between a missense DCLRE1C variant and V-gene and J-gene trimming of TCR beta chains was found in a later genetic analysis and replicated in an independent cohort. A further reported finding was that TCR beta sequences accurately predicted the HLA-A and HLA-B alleles for most subjects in the first cohort. Only TCR beta chains were sequenced in this cohort, and the absence of alpha or paired-chain data limited detectable features. Assigning TCR associations to individual alleles was difficult when HLA alleles, especially DR and DQ, strongly co-occurred. In an earlier analysis of 587 of the donors, most TCR beta V segments appeared in productive rearrangements about 87% or about 30% of the time, broadly matching IMGT annotations. Because HLA typing was missing for some donors at each locus, association tests included only the typed subset. Approximately 18 rarely observed V segments, including chromosome 9 orphons, were excluded from the earlier analysis of some 590 of the donors because counts were too low. The classifier was reported to diagnose cytomegalovirus status with high specificity and sensitivity in both the original cohort and the validation cohort. Most CMV-associated TCR beta chains appeared to be HLA-restricted in a later analysis, and the HLA associations seemed to be driven largely by CMV exposure.

The sample comprised PBMCs. This TCR was recovered from a male donor in good health and CMV-seropositive. The chain joins TRBV2 to TRBJ2-2, with no reliable assignment of the D segment. The nucleotide sequence is given as TGTGCCAGCAGCCTTAGTATACCCGGGGAGCTGTTTTTT. Translated, it gives CASSLSIPGELFF. The variable domain in full, with residues beyond the CDR3 obtained from the reference TRBV2 and TRBJ2-2 genes, is EPEVTQTPSHQVTQMGQEVILRCVPISNHLYFYWYRQILGQKVEFLVSFYNNEISEKSEIFDDQFSVERPDGSNFTLKIRSTKLEDSAMYFCASSLSIPGELFFGEGSRLTVL.